The clone carrying this T cell receptor (beta chain) was picked up a small number of times. Between the trimmed V and J ends, which lost 2 bases and 0 bases, there was a span of 8 bases. The CDR3 sequence is 14 residues long. Germline lookup yields CDR1 SEHNR and CDR2 FQNEAQ (reference sequence). This entry belongs to a study of shared clonotypes between healthy human individuals. Study-wide context: The study drew on a couple of women and a few men aged 18 to 49 as donors.

Donors comprised healthy HIV-negative adults lacking recent acute infections or vaccinations. In the CD4+ fraction, cells were divided into CD45RA+ naive and CD45RA-negative memory subsets. Samples underwent the assay at deep level. Repertoires were generated with immunoSEQ multiplex PCR, while TCRdb's copy carries only in-frame clones and drops some. Of about 1.1 million clones detected, about four fifths appear once; the ten largest clones hold more than 0.45%. V is TRBV7-9 and J is TRBJ2-7, with D uncertain. The receptor was isolated from a man between 18 and 35 years old in good health. Some clones in this sample may be carry-over from other donors' samples. Sequencing input: memory CD4+ T cells from PBMCs. The subset was: CD45RA-negative fraction. The CDR3, as DNA: TGTGCCAGCAGCTTAAGTGACGGCTCCTACGAGCAGTACTTC. Its translation is CASSLSDGSYEQYF.